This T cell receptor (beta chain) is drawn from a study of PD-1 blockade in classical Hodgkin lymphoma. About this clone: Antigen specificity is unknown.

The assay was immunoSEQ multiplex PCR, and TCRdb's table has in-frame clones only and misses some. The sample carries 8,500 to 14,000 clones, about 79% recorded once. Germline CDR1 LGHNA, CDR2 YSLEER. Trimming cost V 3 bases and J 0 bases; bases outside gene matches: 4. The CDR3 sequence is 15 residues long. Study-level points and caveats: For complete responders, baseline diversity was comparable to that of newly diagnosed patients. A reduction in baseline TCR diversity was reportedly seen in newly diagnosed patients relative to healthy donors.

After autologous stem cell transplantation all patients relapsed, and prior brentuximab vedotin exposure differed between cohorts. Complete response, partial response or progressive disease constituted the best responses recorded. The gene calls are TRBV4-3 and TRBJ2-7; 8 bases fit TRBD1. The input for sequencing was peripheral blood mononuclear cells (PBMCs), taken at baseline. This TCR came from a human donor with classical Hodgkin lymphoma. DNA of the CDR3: TGCGCCAGCAGCCAGCCGGGACAGGTCTCCTACGAGCAGTACTTC. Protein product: CASSQPGQVSYEQYF.